This T cell receptor beta chain was profiled in a study of vaccination effects on CD4 cells after COVID-19. V lost 4 bases and J lost 5; bases outside the gene matches: 5. Germline lookup yields CDR1 SGHNT and CDR2 YYREEE (reference sequence). The CDR3 is 13 residues long. Profiled with immunoSEQ multiplex PCR; TCRdb holds only in-frame clones, not every one. The sample has around 81,000 clones, under 80% seen once. Antigen-specific CD4+ T cells were expanded with viral peptide pools in the ViraFEST assay before sequencing. Researchers isolated CD4+ T cells once less than 13 days of culture had elapsed. Every participant took two doses of the BNT162b2 or mRNA-1273 vaccine. About this clone: The antigen is undetermined.

The chain couples TRBV5-4 to TRBJ1-2; 7 nucleotides align to TRBD1. This receptor was identified in a human donor who received a COVID-19 vaccine. This specimen consisted of CD4+ T cells from PBMCs cultured with HCoV-OC43 spike peptides, obtained after COVID-19 vaccination. Subset described: HCoV-OC43 spike overlapping peptide pool stimulation. CDR3 protein: CASSVDREYGYTF. The CDR3 nucleotides read TGTGCCAGCAGCGTCGACAGGGAATATGGCTACACCTTC.